This T cell receptor (beta chain) was recovered during a study of response to subunit inactivated influenza vaccine. General study findings and limits: The authors proposed limited new T cell recruitment per seasonal influenza vaccination.

About this clonotype itself: No antigen is known for it.

One entry per CDR3 protein results from TCRdb running MiXCR on the RT-PCR reads. This sample has around 520,000 distinct CDR3 sequences, with about 25% found just once. CDR3 length: 18 amino acids. Per the germline V gene, CDR1 is MNHEY and CDR2 is SVGAGI. The J segment lost 1 base and the V segment lost 1 base, leaving 11 bases of the junction unmatched. V is TRBV6-5 and J is TRBJ2-3; TRBD1 matches 7 bases. The sequence was collected from a man in his forties or fifties who received an inactivated influenza vaccine. This sample comprised CD4+ T cells sorted from PBMCs, obtained 5 to 6 days after vaccination. As DNA, the CDR3 is TGTGCCAGCAGTTACTTTGGTAGGGGGCTGGGGGGCACAGATACGCAGTATTTT. Translated: CASSYFGRGLGGTDTQYF.